This T cell receptor beta chain was identified during a study of cytomegalovirus exposure and HLA in healthy donors. Study findings and constraints: In a later analysis, across HLA loci, associated TCR counts were highest for DRB1, lowest for HLA-C. Diagnosis of cytomegalovirus status made by the classifier reportedly showed high specificity and sensitivity.

In germline, CDR1 is GTSNPN, CDR2 SVGIG (reference sequence). J lost 7 bases, V lost 1 base, and 6 bases had no gene match. The CDR3 length is 14 residues. As regards this clone: Antigen specificity is unknown.

The PCR was carried out with 60 Vbeta primers and 13 Jbeta primers. Assay used: immunoSEQ multiplex PCR; TCRdb lists only in-frame clones, some missing. The data contain 110,000 or so clones, just over 75% of them singletons. The specimen was PBMCs. The J gene is TRBJ1-1, the V gene TRBV30; 10 nucleotides line up with TRBD1. This TCR derives from a man aged 35-49 years in good health and CMV-seropositive. The CDR3 region is CAWSGTGGIGEAFF. In DNA form, the CDR3 reads TGTGCCTGGAGTGGGACAGGGGGGATTGGTGAAGCTTTCTTT.